These T cell receptor beta chains were read from a single sample in a study of T-cell reconstitution after alpha-beta-depleted transplantation in children. TCRdb ran MiXCR on the PCR reads and lists one entry per CDR3 protein. The profile shows approximately 800,000 distinct CDR3 sequences, under 20% of them singletons. Sample: PBMCs, mostly from graft donor cells, taken 360 days after TCRalphabeta/CD19-depleted stem cell transplant. These receptors originate from a male patient aged 5 to 17 who had a stem cell transplant for acute lymphoblastic leukemia, so the T cells may come from the graft donor. The CDR3 runs from the conserved cysteine through the conserved F or W. Fields, in order: J gene, D gene, V gene, CDR3 protein. A D gene is named only where the DNA matches it firmly.

j_call: TRBJ1-5; d_call: TRBD1; v_call: TRBV4-1; cdr3_aa: CASSQEDRGNQPQHF
j_call: TRBJ1-2; d_call: TRBD1; v_call: TRBV7-9; cdr3_aa: CASSFGTVFYGYTF
j_call: TRBJ1-4; d_call: TRBD1; v_call: TRBV18; cdr3_aa: CASSLSRGRGSNEKLFF
j_call: TRBJ1-5; d_call: TRBD1; v_call: TRBV5-1; cdr3_aa: CASSPYPPGGADQPQHF
j_call: TRBJ2-1; d_call: NA; v_call: TRBV29-1; cdr3_aa: CSVEIYNEQFF
j_call: TRBJ2-1; d_call: NA; v_call: TRBV29-1; cdr3_aa: CSVGVSHSYNEQFF
j_call: TRBJ2-7; d_call: NA; v_call: TRBV11-1; cdr3_aa: CASSGTGHYSYEQYF
j_call: TRBJ2-4; d_call: TRBD2; v_call: TRBV7-6; cdr3_aa: CASSSSGIGIQYF
j_call: TRBJ2-7; d_call: TRBD2; v_call: TRBV5-1; cdr3_aa: CASNPSGLTYEQYF
j_call: TRBJ1-1; d_call: TRBD1; v_call: TRBV7-9; cdr3_aa: CASSHQTGGNTEAFF
j_call: TRBJ2-4; d_call: NA; v_call: TRBV4-1; cdr3_aa: CASSQGLLAVQGNIQYF
j_call: TRBJ2-5; d_call: TRBD1; v_call: TRBV7-8; cdr3_aa: CASSLAHRGKKTQYF
j_call: TRBJ2-7; d_call: NA; v_call: TRBV6-5; cdr3_aa: CASGPVVEQYF
j_call: TRBJ1-6; d_call: NA; v_call: TRBV7-3; cdr3_aa: CASSWTDSGNSPLHF
j_call: TRBJ1-2; d_call: NA; v_call: TRBV2; cdr3_aa: CASSEVQGHGYTF
j_call: TRBJ2-4; d_call: NA; v_call: TRBV13; cdr3_aa: CASSLGLGGPKNIQYF
j_call: TRBJ2-1; d_call: NA; v_call: TRBV7-9; cdr3_aa: CASSSEGASYNEQFF
j_call: TRBJ1-1; d_call: NA; v_call: TRBV5-1; cdr3_aa: CASSLVVKGNTEAFF
j_call: TRBJ2-7; d_call: NA; v_call: TRBV6-5; cdr3_aa: CASSYSTGEGEQYF
j_call: TRBJ2-1; d_call: TRBD1; v_call: TRBV11-1; cdr3_aa: CASRLDRGSYNEQFF
j_call: TRBJ1-1; d_call: NA; v_call: TRBV7-9; cdr3_aa: CASSLFRGAAGEALF
j_call: TRBJ2-7; d_call: NA; v_call: TRBV2; cdr3_aa: CASSEGTTPLYEQYF
j_call: TRBJ2-1; d_call: TRBD2; v_call: TRBV30; cdr3_aa: CAWSVHGGAEQFF
j_call: TRBJ2-1; d_call: NA; v_call: TRBV7-2; cdr3_aa: CASSLRENSYNEQFF
j_call: TRBJ2-7; d_call: NA; v_call: TRBV12-3/TRBV12-4; cdr3_aa: CASSSRTTNSYEQYF
j_call: TRBJ2-1; d_call: TRBD1; v_call: TRBV13; cdr3_aa: CASSGTGDLQNNNEQFF
j_call: TRBJ2-7; d_call: TRBD1; v_call: TRBV28; cdr3_aa: CASIEDRVSYEQYF
j_call: TRBJ1-6; d_call: TRBD1; v_call: TRBV19; cdr3_aa: CASLPQGASNSPLHF
j_call: TRBJ2-4; d_call: TRBD1; v_call: TRBV2; cdr3_aa: CASIFTGVGNIQYF
j_call: TRBJ1-5; d_call: TRBD1; v_call: TRBV4-1; cdr3_aa: CASSQTWTGGLQSNQPQHF
j_call: TRBJ1-3; d_call: NA; v_call: TRBV5-1; cdr3_aa: CASSPGGGARNTIYF
j_call: TRBJ2-3; d_call: TRBD2; v_call: TRBV7-2; cdr3_aa: CASSWGLAGGPGTDTQYF
j_call: TRBJ1-6; d_call: NA; v_call: TRBV5-1; cdr3_aa: CASSPDGPFNSPLHF
j_call: TRBJ2-3; d_call: NA; v_call: TRBV10-3; cdr3_aa: CAIAPSRGRGPDTQYF
j_call: TRBJ2-1; d_call: TRBD2; v_call: TRBV6-4; cdr3_aa: CASSDSNLAGGINEQFF
j_call: TRBJ2-5; d_call: NA; v_call: TRBV7-2; cdr3_aa: CASSDNYPLGETQYF
j_call: TRBJ1-6; d_call: NA; v_call: TRBV18; cdr3_aa: CASSPMDSSYNSPLHF
j_call: TRBJ1-3; d_call: NA; v_call: TRBV4-1; cdr3_aa: CASSQGRGRDGNTIYF
j_call: TRBJ2-6; d_call: NA; v_call: TRBV27; cdr3_aa: CASSLLGPDSGANVLTF
j_call: TRBJ1-3; d_call: TRBD1; v_call: TRBV10-3; cdr3_aa: CASSRQGHGNTIYF
j_call: TRBJ2-2; d_call: NA; v_call: TRBV2; cdr3_aa: CASDPLEDTGELFF
j_call: TRBJ2-5; d_call: TRBD1; v_call: TRBV10-3; cdr3_aa: CATRTGQETQYF
j_call: TRBJ2-6; d_call: NA; v_call: TRBV9; cdr3_aa: CASSVGNGPGSGANVLTF
j_call: TRBJ2-2; d_call: NA; v_call: TRBV12-3/TRBV12-4; cdr3_aa: CASVGRKNTGELFF
j_call: TRBJ2-2; d_call: NA; v_call: TRBV7-3; cdr3_aa: CASSLFLNTGELFF
j_call: TRBJ2-7; d_call: NA; v_call: TRBV5-1; cdr3_aa: CASSFAPLSFSGEQYF
j_call: TRBJ2-5; d_call: NA; v_call: TRBV5-1; cdr3_aa: CASRPGLTDQETQYF
j_call: TRBJ1-4; d_call: NA; v_call: TRBV29-1; cdr3_aa: CSVEDQGEKLFF
j_call: TRBJ2-1; d_call: TRBD2; v_call: TRBV11-1; cdr3_aa: CASSLAWPGTSGISYNEQFF
j_call: TRBJ1-3; d_call: NA; v_call: TRBV7-6; cdr3_aa: CASSLGWHGGSGNTIYF
j_call: TRBJ2-4; d_call: NA; v_call: TRBV2; cdr3_aa: CASSERPILAKNIQYF
j_call: TRBJ2-1; d_call: NA; v_call: TRBV29-1; cdr3_aa: CSAAIVRGNEQFF
j_call: TRBJ2-7; d_call: NA; v_call: TRBV13; cdr3_aa: CASSLGALGRRSRDEQYF
j_call: TRBJ2-1; d_call: TRBD2; v_call: TRBV12-3/TRBV12-4; cdr3_aa: CASSSLAGGRNEQFF
j_call: TRBJ2-2; d_call: TRBD1; v_call: TRBV27; cdr3_aa: CASSFLQGMYTGELFF
j_call: TRBJ2-4; d_call: TRBD1; v_call: TRBV28; cdr3_aa: CASRDHRGHKNIQYF
j_call: TRBJ2-1; d_call: TRBD2; v_call: TRBV5-1; cdr3_aa: CASRPPGLAGGRGEQFF
j_call: TRBJ2-7; d_call: NA; v_call: TRBV20-1; cdr3_aa: CSARLVRSGYEQYF
j_call: TRBJ2-3; d_call: TRBD2; v_call: TRBV6-5; cdr3_aa: CASSSQGLAGGHTDTQYF